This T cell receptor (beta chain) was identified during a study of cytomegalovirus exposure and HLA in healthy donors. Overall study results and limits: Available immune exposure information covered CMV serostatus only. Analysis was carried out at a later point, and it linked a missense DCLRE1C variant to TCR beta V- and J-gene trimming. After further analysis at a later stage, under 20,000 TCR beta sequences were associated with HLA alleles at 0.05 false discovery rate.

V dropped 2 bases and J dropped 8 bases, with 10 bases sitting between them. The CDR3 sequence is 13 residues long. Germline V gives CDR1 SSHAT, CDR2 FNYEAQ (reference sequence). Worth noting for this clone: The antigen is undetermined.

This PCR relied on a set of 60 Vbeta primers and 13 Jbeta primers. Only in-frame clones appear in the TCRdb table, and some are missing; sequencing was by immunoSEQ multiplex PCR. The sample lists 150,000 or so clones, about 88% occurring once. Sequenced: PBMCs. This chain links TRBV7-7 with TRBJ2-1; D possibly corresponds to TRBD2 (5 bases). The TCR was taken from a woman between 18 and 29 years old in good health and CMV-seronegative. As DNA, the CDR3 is TGTGCCAGCAGCTTAAGCGGTGGACATGAGCAGTTCTTC. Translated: CASSLSGGHEQFF. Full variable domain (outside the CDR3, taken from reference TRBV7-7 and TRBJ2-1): GAGVSQSPRYKVTKRGQDVTLRCDPISSHATLYWYQQALGQGPEFLTYFNYEAQPDKSGLPSDRFSAERPEGSISTLTIQRTEQRDSAMYRCASSLSGGHEQFFGPGTRLTVL.